This T cell receptor beta chain was captured in a study of cytomegalovirus exposure and HLA in healthy donors. PCR primers comprised 60 Vbeta and 13 Jbeta primers. Using immunoSEQ multiplex PCR, the repertoire was profiled, and TCRdb retains in-frame clones only, with some absent. The repertoire holds around 190,000 clones, with around 78% as singletons. Germline V gives CDR1 MDHEN, CDR2 SYDVKM. The trim removed 2 bases at V and 5 bases at J, leaving 5 bases unmatched. The CDR3 runs to 14 residues. V is TRBV28 and J is TRBJ1-1, with 7 bases that match TRBD1. The receptor was isolated from a man aged 25-45 years in good health and CMV-seronegative. The specimen was PBMCs. In DNA, the CDR3 is TGTGCCAGCAGTTTAAAGGGGGCAGGGACTGAAGCTTTCTTT. Encoded protein: CASSLKGAGTEAFF.